This TCR beta chain is drawn from a study of cytomegalovirus exposure and HLA in healthy donors. PCR amplification relied on 60 Vbeta primers (plus 13 Jbeta primers). Clones were sequenced by immunoSEQ multiplex PCR, and TCRdb holds only the in-frame ones, with some missing. Here the sample spans 140,000 or so clones, around 82% being singletons. CDR3 length: 13 amino acids. Looked up from germline, CDR1 is MNHNS and CDR2 is SASEGT. The V gene end was trimmed by 4 bases and the J gene end by 3 bases; junction bases not matched to a gene: 1. This chain joins TRBV6-1 and TRBJ1-1; 8 positions agree with TRBD1. The receptor comes from a female donor in good health and CMV-seronegative. The material sequenced was PBMCs. The CDR3 loop is CASSVQGDTEAFF. The CDR3 region has the DNA TGTGCCAGCAGTGTACAGGGGGACACTGAAGCTTTCTTT.